This T cell receptor beta chain was recovered during a study of T-cell reconstitution after alpha-beta-depleted transplantation in children. This clonotype has just a few counts. What it binds is not known. J lost 2 bases, V lost 3 bases, and 9 bases had no gene match. The germline V gene encodes CDR1 DFQATT and CDR2 SNEGSKA (reference sequence). The CDR3 extends over 16 amino acids. Findings of the study overall: Newly made T cells mostly supplied T-cell counts and diversity one year after transplant. The origin of alpha-beta T cells about two months after transplant was reportedly several hundred expanded graft clones. Some patients showed high day-60 TCRbeta diversity, which derived from surviving recipient T cells and thymic progenitors.

Unique molecular identifiers tagged the TCRbeta library. In TCRdb, the PCR reads were re-called with MiXCR into one record per CDR3 protein. This table has roughly 120,000 distinct CDR3 sequences, about 9.4% appearing once. The sequence came from a boy between 2 and 10 years old with acute lymphoblastic leukemia, due to receive a stem cell transplant. The genes are TRBV20-1 and TRBJ2-3; 9 nucleotides match TRBD2. The sample was PBMCs, taken before TCRalphabeta/CD19-depleted stem cell transplant. The CDR3 coding sequence is TGCAGTGCTAGCCCCGCTAGACTAGCGGACACAGATACGCAGTATTTT. As protein: CSASPARLADTDTQYF.